One and the same sample provided the 5 T cell receptor beta chains below, sequenced in a study of beta chain features in type 1 diabetes. The entirety of the isolated RNA underwent reverse transcription, so expressed TCRB transcripts were sequenced. Some clones are missing from TCRdb's copy, which holds only in-frame ones; the method was immunoSEQ multiplex PCR. The sample holds tens of thousands of clones, nearly 50% seen once. No antigen is known for these receptors. Study results and limitations: Within each of all four CD4+ subsets, Type 1 diabetes patients had TCRB CDR3s that were moderately but significantly shorter.

Sequencing input: central memory CD4+ T cells from blood. These receptor sequences come from a man aged 30 to 39 with type 1 diabetes.

This chain uses TRBV5-1 with TRBJ2-5; TRBD1 might be the D (6 bases). The germline gives CDR1 SGHRS, CDR2 YFSETQ. V was trimmed by 2 bases and J by 5 bases, leaving 13 bases between them. CDR3 length: 14 residues. The DNA for the CDR3 is TGCGCCAGCAGCTTCTTTCAGGGGCGGGAGACCCAGTACTTC. Amino acids: CASSFFQGRETQYF.

This clone has more than one count but fewer than ten. V and J are TRBV5-4 and TRBJ1-1; a possible D gene is TRBD1 (6 bases). This CDR3 spans 13 amino acids. Germline CDR1 reads SGHNT; CDR2 reads YYREEE (reference sequence). The V and J ends lost 4 bases and 7 bases respectively, with 14 bases between them. CDR3 DNA sequence: TGTGCCAGCAGCGGGGACATCTCCTTTGAAGCTTTCTTT. As protein: CASSGDISFEAFF. Together with reference TRBV5-4 and TRBJ1-1, the CDR3 gives the full variable domain: ETGVTQSPTHLIKTRGQQVTLRCSSQSGHNTVSWYQQALGQGPQFIFQYYREEENGRGNFPPRFSGLQFPNYSSELNVNALELDDSALYLCASSGDISFEAFFGQGTRLTVV.

This clone came up a few times. The chain uses TRBV29-1 and TRBJ2-1, with TRBD1 identical over 8 bases. With V trimmed by 7 bases and J by 8 bases, 4 bases remained unmatched. CDR1 is SQVTM and CDR2 is ANQGSEA in the germline V gene. The CDR3 consists of 11 residues. This CDR3 is CSADRGHEQFF. CDR3 DNA sequence: TGCAGCGCCGACAGGGGCCATGAGCAGTTCTTC.

The V gene is TRBV5-1, the J gene TRBJ1-6; 9 nucleotides line up with TRBD1. CDR1 is SGHRS, CDR2 YFSETQ, per germline. The CDR3 spans 15 residues. Germline trimming cut 3 bases from V and 5 bases from J; bases unmatched to any gene: 3. The DNA for the CDR3 is TGCGCCAGCAGCTCAGGACAGGGGAATAATTCACCCCTCCACTTT. This sequence encodes CASSSGQGNNSPLHF.

This rearrangement joins TRBV7-9 to TRBJ2-3, with no clear D. The CDR3 has 16 amino acids. Germline V gene sequence: CDR1 SEHNR, CDR2 FQNEAQ (reference sequence). The V end lost 2 bases, the J end lost 0 bases, and 12 bases lay between the germline ends. The CDR3 DNA sequence: TGTGCCAGCAGCTTAAGCGCCTCGCCTAGCACAGATACGCAGTATTTT. Protein product: CASSLSASPSTDTQYF.